This record concerns one TCR beta chain sequence. This specimen comes from a study of identical twins. J was trimmed by 6 bases and V by 0 bases; bases with no gene match: 1. Germline V gene data show CDR1 as MNHEY and CDR2 as SVGAGI. This CDR3 is 15 amino acids long. Each CDR3 protein gets one entry after TCRdb re-called the 5' RACE reads with MiXCR. The table records 400,000 to 550,000 distinct CDR3 sequences, more than 20% of them present only once. The sample was also linked to a second study, of T cells expressing NK-cell markers. This second study notes: All TCR beta repertoires analysed originated from sorted CD3+CD56+NKG2C+, CD3+CD56+NKG2C- and CD3+CD56-NKG2C+ T cells.

Specimen: CD4+ T cells sorted from blood. The TCR originated in a woman aged 18 to 35 in good health. This chain uses TRBV6-5 with TRBJ2-2; 10 bases line up with TRBD1. The CDR3 DNA is TGTGCCAGCAGTTACTCGGACAGGGGGGCCGGGGAGCTGTTTTTT. Its protein is CASSYSDRGAGELFF.